This is a list of T cell receptor beta chains from one sample in a study of T-cell reconstitution after alpha-beta-depleted transplantation in children. TCRdb analysed the PCR reads with MiXCR anew, one entry per CDR3 protein. The table includes about 610,000 distinct CDR3 sequences, over 9.5% detected once. The sequenced sample was PBMCs from the stem cell graft donor, obtained from the stem cell graft. These receptors were taken from a human donor who donated a stem cell graft to a child with acute myeloid leukemia. The CDR3 runs from the conserved cysteine through the conserved F or W. The order of the fields is V gene, D gene, J gene, clone size, CDR3 DNA, CDR3 protein. The D gene is left open where the match is weak. The size of a clone is reported for some rows only, either as once, few or many, or as a class for expanded clones.

>TRBV6-1|TRBD2|TRBJ2-1|.
TGTGCCAGCAGACCTACGGGACTAGCGGGTTCGAATGAGCAGTTCTTC
CASRPTGLAGSNEQFF
>TRBV12-3/TRBV12-4|TRBD2|TRBJ2-7|few
TGTACCATCTGTCCCGGAGGACTAGCGTCGTTGGGCTCCTACGAGCAGTACTTC
CTICPGGLASLGSYEQYF
>TRBV12-3/TRBV12-4|.|TRBJ1-1|many
TGTGCCAGCAGTTTGAGGGAATCGAACACTGAAGCTTTCTTT
CASSLRESNTEAFF
>TRBV12-3/TRBV12-4|.|TRBJ2-1|few
TGTGCCAGCAGTTTTGGAGATGCCTACAATGAGCAGTTCTTC
CASSFGDAYNEQFF
>TRBV6-1|.|TRBJ1-5|many
TGTGCCAGCAGTGAAGGGTCAGGGAACCTTCGCAATCAGCCCCAGCATTTT
CASSEGSGNLRNQPQHF
>TRBV7-9|TRBD1|TRBJ1-5|.
TGTGCCAGCAGCCGACAGGGGGGACGTCAGCCCCAGCATTTT
CASSRQGGRQPQHF
>TRBV7-9|TRBD1|TRBJ2-7|few
TGTGCCAGCAGCTTATATACCGGGACAGGGCCCTACGAGCAGTACTTC
CASSLYTGTGPYEQYF
>TRBV4-3|TRBD1|TRBJ1-2|few
TGCGCCAGCAGCGGCGACAGGGGATCCCCCTATGGCTACACCTTC
CASSGDRGSPYGYTF
>TRBV7-9|TRBD1|TRBJ1-4|many
TGTGCCAGCAGCCATAGGGGGACAGGGGCGGATGAAAAACTGTTTTTT
CASSHRGTGADEKLFF
>TRBV5-1|.|TRBJ2-3|many
TGCGCCAGCAGCTTACTCAGGGCACCAGATACGCAGTATTTT
CASSLLRAPDTQYF
>TRBV18|TRBD2|TRBJ2-7|few
TGTGCCAGCTCACTCGGGACTAGCGGGGCCTCGGAGCAGTACTTC
CASSLGTSGASEQYF
>TRBV20-1|TRBD2|TRBJ2-4|many
TGCAGTGCCCCCACGGGAGGGCCCGGGTCCAAAAACATTCAGTACTTC
CSAPTGGPGSKNIQYF
>TRBV12-3/TRBV12-4|.|TRBJ1-1|many
TGTGCCAGCAGTTTAATGGCCGACACTGAAGCTTTCTTT
CASSLMADTEAFF
>TRBV2|TRBD1|TRBJ1-4|.
TGTGCCAGTACAGGGGGTTCTAATGAAAAACTGTTTTTT
CASTGGSNEKLFF
>TRBV6-5|.|TRBJ2-3|.
TGTGCCAGCAGTTACTCGGGGCAGGGCCCAGATACGCAGTATTTT
CASSYSGQGPDTQYF
>TRBV30|.|TRBJ1-3|few
TGTGCCTGGTCGTCGCAGGGTTTGAAGTCTGGAAACACCATATATTTT
CAWSSQGLKSGNTIYF
>TRBV28|.|TRBJ1-6|.
TGTGCCAGCAAAGGAGGGAGCTCCTATAATTCACCCCTCCACTTT
CASKGGSSYNSPLHF
>TRBV29-1|.|TRBJ2-1|.
TGCAGCGTTGTTTATTCGGTACAAAATGAGCAGTTCTTC
CSVVYSVQNEQFF
>TRBV5-1|TRBD2|TRBJ2-1|many
TGCGCCAGCACGGTACTAGCGGGTAATAATGAGCAGTTCTTC
CASTVLAGNNEQFF
>TRBV29-1|.|TRBJ2-7|.
TGCAGCGTTGGAGTTACGGGCCTAAGCGAGCAGTACTTC
CSVGVTGLSEQYF
>TRBV5-1|.|TRBJ2-7|many
TGCGCCAGCAGGTTGGGGGGAGGAGACTCCTACGAGCAGTACTTC
CASRLGGGDSYEQYF
>TRBV5-6|.|TRBJ2-7|few
TGTGCCAGCAAGACAGGGCGGGGAATCCAGTACTTC
CASKTGRGIQYF
>TRBV28|.|TRBJ2-2|many
TGTGCCAGCAGTCCCAGCACCGGGGAGCTGTTTTTT
CASSPSTGELFF
>TRBV20-1|.|TRBJ2-7|.
TGCAGTGCTACATCACCCTACGAGCAGTACTTC
CSATSPYEQYF
>TRBV20-1|TRBD2|TRBJ2-5|many
TGCAGTGCTAGTACTAGCGTAGAGACCCAGTACTTC
CSASTSVETQYF
>TRBV5-5|.|TRBJ2-3|few
TGTGCCAGCAGCTTGCAGTTTCCAGCGTTTAGCACAGATACGCAGTATTTT
CASSLQFPAFSTDTQYF
>TRBV28|TRBD1|TRBJ1-1|many
TGTGCCAGCACTCTAACCGGGACAGCGAACACTGAAGCTTTCTTT
CASTLTGTANTEAFF
>TRBV7-2|TRBD2|TRBJ2-7|few
TGTGCCAGGCAGCAGCTTAAAGAACGACTAGCGGGAGAAAAAGGCCCCTACGAGCAGTACTTC
CARQQLKERLAGEKGPYEQYF
>TRBV29-1|.|TRBJ1-2|many
TGCAGCGTTGATGCAGGGTCCGGCTATGGCTACACCTTC
CSVDAGSGYGYTF
>TRBV6-2/TRBV6-3|TRBD1|TRBJ1-5|few
TGTGCCAGCACCCCCACAGGGGCTTATCAGCCCCAGCATTTT
CASTPTGAYQPQHF
>TRBV29-1|TRBD1|TRBJ2-1|.
TGCAGCGTGGACAGGATAAGCTCCTACAATGAGCAGTTCTTC
CSVDRISSYNEQFF
>TRBV5-1|TRBD2|TRBJ2-1|few
TGCGCCAGCAGGACTGGGCACGGGAGGCGGCACAATGAGCAGTTCTTC
CASRTGHGRRHNEQFF
>TRBV3-1|.|TRBJ1-1|.
TGTGCCAGCAGCCAGGGGTTTCGGGACACTGAAGCTTTCTTT
CASSQGFRDTEAFF